The rows below give T cell receptor beta chains drawn from one sample of a study of T-cell reconstitution after alpha-beta-depleted transplantation in children. TCRdb independently ran MiXCR on the PCR reads; one entry per CDR3 protein. The data hold tens of thousands of distinct CDR3 sequences, with about 10% observed a single time. Sequenced material: PBMCs, mostly from graft donor cells, taken 60 days after TCRalphabeta/CD19-depleted stem cell transplant. The source is a male patient aged 2 to 10 who had a stem cell transplant for chronic granulomatous disease, so the T cells may come from the graft donor. CDR3s include the opening cysteine and the closing phenylalanine or tryptophan. The D gene is left open where the match is weak. Clone size is stated in some rows and not others, as once, few, many or a class when expanded.

V gene,D gene,J gene,clone size,CDR3 DNA,CDR3 protein
TRBV19,TRBD2,TRBJ2-1,NA,TGTGCCAGTAGTATAGGCAGCGGGATCTCCTACAATGAGCAGTTCTTC,CASSIGSGISYNEQFF
TRBV12-3/TRBV12-4,NA,TRBJ1-3,many,TGTGCCAGCAGTTTTCGTGGGGTCGGCCTGTATGGAAACACCATATATTTT,CASSFRGVGLYGNTIYF
TRBV20-1,NA,TRBJ1-1,NA,TGCAGTGCTATGGGCGGTTCCATGAACACTGAAGCTTTCTTT,CSAMGGSMNTEAFF
TRBV27,NA,TRBJ2-3,few,TGTGCCAGCAAGGGGGGCACAGATACGCAGTATTTT,CASKGGTDTQYF
TRBV21-1,NA,TRBJ1-1,NA,TGTCCTAAAACCCGCCTGAACACTAAAGCTTTCTTT,CPKTRLNTKAFF
TRBV4-2,NA,TRBJ1-1,NA,TGTGCCAGCAGCCCACGGGGGGCGCGGGACACTGAAGCTTTCTTT,CASSPRGARDTEAFF
TRBV6-1,NA,TRBJ2-2,many,TGTGCCACCCAACACCTCGGCGGAACCGGGGAGCTGTTTTTT,CATQHLGGTGELFF
TRBV20-1,TRBD2,TRBJ2-7,once,TGCAGTGCTAGACCTACTAGCGGGCCCGCCTACGAGCAGTACTTC,CSARPTSGPAYEQYF
TRBV4-3,TRBD2,TRBJ2-3,many,TGCGCCAGCAGCCCGGGGGGAGGAGATACGCAGTATTTT,CASSPGGGDTQYF
TRBV24-1,TRBD1,TRBJ2-7,many,TGTGCCACCAGTGATTCTCAGGACAGGGGCGACGAGCAGTACTTC,CATSDSQDRGDEQYF
TRBV11-2,NA,TRBJ2-1,many,TGTGCCAGCAGCTTAGGTCTCTTGACAGGCAATGAGCAGTTCTTC,CASSLGLLTGNEQFF
TRBV27,NA,TRBJ1-1,many,TGTGCCAGCAGTTCCCTTGGGGACACTGAAGCTTTCTTT,CASSSLGDTEAFF
TRBV6-5,NA,TRBJ2-1,many,TGTGCCAGCAGGCGCGAGTACGTTGAGCAGTTCTTC,CASRREYVEQFF
TRBV18,NA,TRBJ2-3,many,TGTGCCAGCTCAGCCAAGGTGCAGGATACGCAGTATTTT,CASSAKVQDTQYF
TRBV7-9,NA,TRBJ2-1,many,TGTGCCAGCGGGCTAGGGGGGACCTCCTACAATGAGCAGTTCTTC,CASGLGGTSYNEQFF
TRBV2,TRBD2,TRBJ2-1,many,TGTGCCAGCAGTGGACTAGCGGGAGTTAGGAATGAGCAGTTCTTC,CASSGLAGVRNEQFF
TRBV9,NA,TRBJ2-1,many,TGTGCCAGCAGCGGCCGGGACGGAATCTCCAATGAGCAGTTCTTC,CASSGRDGISNEQFF
TRBV20-1,NA,TRBJ1-2,many,TGCAGTGCTAGAGTCGAAGGGAGGAACTATGGCTACACCTTC,CSARVEGRNYGYTF
TRBV7-6,TRBD2,TRBJ2-1,many,TGTGCCAGCAGCCTTCTAGCGGGGGAGCAGTTCTTC,CASSLLAGEQFF
TRBV7-2,TRBD1,TRBJ1-1,many,TGTGCCAGCAGCTTAACAGGGGGGAACACTGAAGCTTTCTTT,CASSLTGGNTEAFF
TRBV24-1,TRBD1,TRBJ2-2,few,TGTGCCACCAGTGATTTAGGGACAGGCCACACCGGGGAGCTGTTTTTT,CATSDLGTGHTGELFF
TRBV20-1,NA,TRBJ2-7,many,TGCAGTGGTCGGGACTCCTACGAGCAGTACTTC,CSGRDSYEQYF
TRBV2,NA,TRBJ1-1,many,TGTGCCAGCAGTGGAGTGATATTACTGGGGGGCACTGAAGCTTTCTTT,CASSGVILLGGTEAFF
TRBV3-1,NA,TRBJ2-2,many,TGTGCCAGCAGCCGCCTAGCGAAAGCCGGGGAGCTGTTTTTT,CASSRLAKAGELFF